What follows are 27 T cell receptor beta chains derived from one specimen sequenced in a study of breast tumors, draining lymph nodes, adjacent tissues. Breast cancer patients provided tissue from their axillary draining lymph nodes. TCRdb ran MiXCR on the multiplex PCR reads and lists one entry per CDR3 protein. Of approximately 300,000 distinct CDR3 sequences listed, 30% to 35% are singletons. Sequences were obtained from axillary lymph node tissue. The receptors stem from a female donor with breast cancer. Some clones in this sample may be carry-over from other donors' samples.

Turning to this clonotype: An end of the junction does not agree with germline; a read error may underlie this. This sequence joins TRBV7-9 and TRBJ2-5; 11 bases align to TRBD2. CDR3 length equals 15 residues. Germline V gives CDR1 SEHNR, CDR2 FQNEAQ (reference sequence). The CDR3 loop is CASSALAGGGEIQYF. CDR3 nucleotides: TGTGCCAGCAGCGCTCTAGCGGGAGGTGGGGAGATCCAGTACTTC.

With regard to this clonotype: A read error may be the cause here, since a much bigger clone is one base away. V and J are TRBV6-6 and TRBJ2-3, with D unclear. The CDR3 contains 15 residues. Between the trimmed V and J ends, which lost 0 bases and 4 bases, there was a span of 11 bases. Germline CDR1 reads MNHNY; CDR2 reads SVGAGI (reference sequence). The CDR3 nucleotides are TGTGCCAGCAGTTACTCAACCCTTAGGGCAGATACGCAGTATTTT. Its protein product is CASSYSTLRADTQYF.

This clonotype was found many times. The chain uses TRBV16 and TRBJ1-3; no firm D call. The V gene's germline CDR1 is KGHSY and CDR2 FQNENV. V was trimmed by 4 bases and J by 0 bases, leaving 7 bases between them. The CDR3 consists of 14 residues. Here the CDR3 DNA reads TGTGCCAGCAGCCCACAACACTCTGGAAACACCATATATTTT. This codes for CASSPQHSGNTIYF.

This clonotype has a count of ten or more. The final CDR3 position lacks the conserved phenylalanine or tryptophan, pointing to a likely read error. The limits of the CDR3 on the DNA are not certain, so only TCRdb's listed CDR3 is given. The chain carries TRBV5-1 and TRBJ2-1; TRBD2 is the table's D call, not checked against the DNA. The CDR3 numbers 12 amino acids, ends counted. The germline V gene encodes CDR1 SGHRS and CDR2 YFSETQ. The CDR3 sequence: CASSGLAGGPSL.

On this clonotype: A much larger clone sits a single nucleotide away, making a read error possible. The chain couples TRBV9 to TRBJ2-6, with 12 bases fitting TRBD2. Germline V CDR1 and CDR2: SGDLS, YYNGEE. This CDR3 is built from 16 residues. CDR3 nucleotide sequence: TGTGCCAGCAGCGCATATCTAGCGGGAGGGAACAATGAGCAGTCCTTC. This gives the protein CASSAYLAGGNNEQSF.

This clonotype was recorded many times. The CDR3 DNA follows: TGCAGCGTTGGGGTTACAGATACGCAGTATTTT. Its protein is CSVGVTDTQYF. The V gene is TRBV29-1, the J gene TRBJ2-3, with D hard to call. V was shortened by 4 bases and J by 3 bases, with 5 bases between the two germline ends. This CDR3 has 11 amino acids. From germline, CDR1 is SQVTM and CDR2 ANQGSEA.

V usage is TRBV7-2 and J usage is TRBJ1-6; 7 bases agree with TRBD1. Germline lookup yields CDR1 SGHTA and CDR2 FQGNSA. The CDR3 loop spans 14 amino acids. Unmatched junction bases numbered 5, after V lost 2 bases and J lost 10 bases. As DNA, the CDR3 is TGTGCCAGCAGCTTAACCAGGGGGGACTCACCCCTCCACTTT. The encoded protein is CASSLTRGDSPLHF.

This clonotype was counted between two and nine times. DNA of the CDR3: TGTGCCAGCAGTTTGAAGACTAGCGGGACGGAGACCCAGTACTTC. Its translation is CASSLKTSGTETQYF. V gene TRBV28 combines with J gene TRBJ2-5, with 11 bases identical to TRBD2. Germline CDR1 and CDR2: MDHEN and SYDVKM. The CDR3 loop spans 15 amino acids. Losses at the gene ends were 3 bases for V and 5 bases for J; bases not matched to a gene: 5. The full variable domain, with the rest looked up from reference TRBV28 and TRBJ2-5, is DVKVTQSSRYLVKRTGEKVFLECVQDMDHENMFWYRQDPGLGLRLIYFSYDVKMKEKGDIPEGYSVSREKKERFSLILESASTNQTSMYLCASSLKTSGTETQYFGPGTRLLVL.

This clonotype has just one count. Given the absence of the conserved phenylalanine or tryptophan at the CDR3 end, a read error is likely. V usage is TRBV5-6 and J usage is TRBJ1-2; D is ambiguous. This CDR3 has 14 residues. Germline V lookup: CDR1 SGHDT, CDR2 YYEEEE. The ends were cut back, 0 bases at V and 4 bases at J, with 10 bases in the middle. The CDR3 region has the DNA TGTGCCAGCAGCTTGGGGTTCAGCTTCTATGGCTACACCCTC. Translating gives CASSLGFSFYGYTL.

A note on this clonotype: This sequence may be a read error, since a much larger clone differs from it by one base. This chain joins TRBV9 and TRBJ2-1; TRBD2 is a possible D gene (5 bases). The V end was cut by 0 bases, the J end by 10 bases, with 14 bases between. The CDR3 length is 14 residues. CDR1 is SGDLS and CDR2 is YYNGEE in the germline V gene. DNA of the CDR3: TGTGCCAGCAGCGTAGAGTTTAGCGCCTACGAGCAGTTCTTC. This translates into CASSVEFSAYEQFF.

This clonotype was counted between two and nine times. The rearrangement uses TRBV6-2 or TRBV6-3 and TRBJ1-4; TRBD1 matches at 10 bases. Germline assignment: CDR1 MNHEY and CDR2 SVGEGT. Germline trimming cut 0 bases from V and 7 bases from J; bases unmatched to any gene: 11. The CDR3 contains 18 residues. The DNA of the CDR3 is TGTGCCAGCAGTTACTCCACAATCGACAGGGGGCGCGGTGAAAAACTGTTTTTT. Translating it yields CASSYSTIDRGRGEKLFF.

Ten or more counts support this clonotype. This chain links TRBV11-2 with TRBJ2-7; D uncertain. V gave up 1 base and J gave up 1 base, with 8 bases separating them. Germline-derived CDR1 and CDR2 are SGHAT and FQNNGV. This CDR3 contains 14 residues. The CDR3 loop reads CASSLVVRSYEQYF. Here the CDR3 DNA reads TGTGCCAGCAGCTTAGTGGTGAGGTCCTACGAGCAGTACTTC.

Concerning this clonotype itself: A clone one base away is much larger, so this may be a read error. This chain's CDR3 is CGVEVGVNEQFF. In DNA form, the CDR3 reads TGCGGCGTTGAAGTAGGGGTCAATGAGCAGTTCTTC. This chain links TRBV29-1 with TRBJ2-1; perhaps TRBD1 as D (5 bases). The CDR3 has 12 residues. The germline V gene has CDR1 SQVTM and CDR2 ANQGSEA.

The rearrangement links TRBV12-3 or TRBV12-4 to TRBJ2-3; TRBD2 matches 11 bases. V trimming: 2 bases; J trimming: 4 bases; junction bases outside the gene matches: 11. The CDR3 sequence is 18 residues long. The CDR3 loop is CASSLSSYSGRASDTQYF. The CDR3 DNA follows: TGTGCCAGCAGTTTATCGAGCTATAGCGGGAGGGCTTCAGATACGCAGTATTTT.

Of note for this clonotype: This may be a read error: a much more frequent sequence differs by one nucleotide. The chain is built from TRBV19 and TRBJ2-1, with D perhaps given as TRBD1 or TRBD2 (6 bases each). Per germline, CDR1 LNHDA and CDR2 SQIVND (reference sequence). The CDR3 sequence is 15 residues long. CDR3 DNA: TGTGCCAGTAAAAGGGGGGCGGCCTCTCTCAATGAGCAGTCCTTC. Translated: CASKRGAASLNEQSF.

The chain employs TRBV19 and TRBJ2-1, with 8 positions matching TRBD2. V lost 8 bases, J lost 6 bases, and 21 bases stayed unmatched. CDR3 length: 18 residues. Germline CDR1 and CDR2: LNHDA and SQIVND (reference sequence). CDR3 sequence reads: CASSDEHGLAGEGNEQFF. Here the CDR3 DNA reads TGTGCCAGTTCCGACGAACATGGACTAGCAGGAGAGGGCAATGAGCAGTTCTTC.

In its sample, this clonotype was seen many times. The chain joins TRBV9 to TRBJ2-3; a weak D match, TRBD2 (5 bases). The germline V gene has CDR1 SGDLS and CDR2 YYNGEE. V was pared by 4 bases and J by 6 bases, with 24 bases between. The CDR3 has 17 residues. In nucleotides, the CDR3 is TGTGCCAGCAGCTTAGAAAGTTGGAGCGGCCTTTCCGATACGCAGTATTTT. This gives the protein CASSLESWSGLSDTQYF.

Ten or more counts support this clonotype. The chain is built from TRBV5-6 and TRBJ2-3; the D gene could be TRBD1 or TRBD2 (6 bases each). The CDR3 is made up of 16 amino acids. Germline values: CDR1 SGHDT, CDR2 YYEEEE. Deletions cut 0 bases from V and 2 bases from J, with 13 bases between. The CDR3 coding sequence is TGTGCCAGCAGCTTGGGAGCTGGGGGGCCCACAGATACGCAGTATTTT. This codes for CASSLGAGGPTDTQYF.

On this clonotype itself: The CDR3 does not end in the conserved phenylalanine or tryptophan, so this is likely a read error. The DNA is left out, because the CDR3 cannot be placed on it with certainty; the CDR3 is given as TCRdb lists it. This chain uses TRBV7-2 with TRBJ2-1; whether TRBD2, the table's D call, matches the DNA was not checked. The CDR3 totals 15 residues, both ends included. Germline CDR1 is SGHTA and CDR2 is FQGNSA. This CDR3 reads CASSSGLAGGHEQLS.

This clonotype showed up many times. V is TRBV7-8 and J is TRBJ2-5; no firm D call. Per the germline V gene, CDR1 is SGHVS and CDR2 is FQNEAQ. This CDR3 comprises 14 residues. V shed 5 bases and J shed 4 bases, with 14 bases lying between them. The CDR3 sequence: CASSPTVRPETQYF. The CDR3 nucleotides are TGTGCCAGCAGCCCGACGGTAAGGCCAGAGACCCAGTACTTC.

As to this clonotype: A single base separates this from a much larger clone, so it may be a read error. The conserved phenylalanine or tryptophan is not found at the CDR3 terminus, so this likely reflects a read error. The chain couples TRBV11-1 to TRBJ2-1; 9 bases line up with TRBD2. From germline, CDR1 is SGHAT and CDR2 FQDESV (reference sequence). V lost 2 bases, J lost 6 bases, and 11 bases stayed unmatched. This CDR3 has 17 amino acids. In DNA form, the CDR3 reads TGTGCCAGCAGCTTATTGGTGGCGGGAGGGCCGGGCAATGAGCAGTTCTCC. Its protein product is CASSLLVAGGPGNEQFS.

This sequence joins TRBV12-3 or TRBV12-4 and TRBJ1-3; 8 nucleotides match TRBD1. This CDR3 spans 14 amino acids. With 6 bases clipped from V and 4 bases from J, the junction kept 5 bases outside the gene matches. The CDR3 sequence: CASRLTGGGNTIYF. CDR3 in DNA: TGTGCCAGCAGGCTAACAGGGGGAGGAAACACCATATATTTT.

This clonotype has just a few counts. This may be a read error: a much more frequent sequence differs by one nucleotide. The chain combines TRBV9 with TRBJ2-7; D remains unclear. The CDR3 totals 15 residues. The germline gives CDR1 SGDLS, CDR2 YYNGEE. This chain's CDR3 is CASSVGPGPSYEPYF. CDR3 DNA sequence: TGTGCCAGCAGCGTAGGACCGGGTCCCTCCTACGAGCCGTACTTC.

This clonotype was counted a few times. The genes are TRBV3-1 and TRBJ2-2; D gene ambiguous. The ends were cut back, 4 bases at V and 5 bases at J, with 8 bases in the middle. Looked up from germline, CDR1 is LGHDT and CDR2 is YNNKEL (reference sequence). This CDR3 is 13 amino acids long. DNA of the CDR3: TGTGCCAGCAGCCGTATACCTACCGGGGAGCTGTTTTTT. Residues: CASSRIPTGELFF.

In DNA, the CDR3 is TGCAGCGTTGTAGGTTTAAACTCAAAAAGGGATGAGCAGTATTTT. This encodes CSVVGLNSKRDEQYF. The chain is built from TRBV29-1 and TRBJ2-3; D uncertain. From germline, CDR1 is SQVTM and CDR2 ANQGSEA. V was shortened by 4 bases and J by 11 bases, with 25 bases between the two germline ends. The CDR3 sequence is 15 residues long.

About this clonotype: Possible read error: a much larger clone is one base away. This chain uses TRBV6-2 or TRBV6-3 with TRBJ1-5; D perhaps matches TRBD1 (6 bases). The CDR3 contains 15 residues. CDR1 is MNHEY, CDR2 SVGEGT, per germline. With 11 bases removed from V and 5 bases from J, the gap between germline ends came to 22 bases. The CDR3 DNA follows: TGTGCCGGCCACCATTACAGGGATAGGGATCAGCCCCAGCATTTT. Residues: CAGHHYRDRDQPQHF.

This chain uses TRBV18 with TRBJ2-7; D gene unclear. Trimming removed 4 bases from V and 3 bases from J, with 10 bases in between. Germline V gives CDR1 KGHSH, CDR2 LQKENI. This CDR3 spans 13 amino acids. The CDR3 spells CASSLVDDYEQYF. DNA for the CDR3: TGTGCCAGCTCACTTGTAGATGACTACGAGCAGTACTTC.